The 2 T cell receptor beta chains in this list originate from one sample, sequenced in a study of patients and donors after allogeneic stem cell transplantation. TCRdb re-derived calls from the RT-PCR reads in MiXCR, one entry per CDR3 protein. The sample includes about 400,000 distinct CDR3 sequences, under 20% of them seen just once. Sequencing was carried out using blood, either unsorted or a sorted T cell fraction (not recorded which). The receptors derive from a human donor who was either an allogeneic HSCT recipient or a stem cell or donor lymphocyte infusion donor (not recorded which). It is not recorded whose cells these are; they may come from a transplant donor.

The table lists this clonotype with a few counts. This chain uses TRBV27 with TRBJ2-7; 7 positions agree with TRBD2. With V trimmed by 3 bases and J by 7 bases, 9 bases remained unmatched. This CDR3 spans 14 amino acids. Germline assignment: CDR1 MNHEY and CDR2 SMNVEV (reference sequence). The CDR3 loop is CASSFGGGDFEQYF. In nucleotides, the CDR3 is TGTGCCAGCAGTTTCGGCGGGGGTGACTTTGAGCAGTACTTC.

This clonotype was observed a handful of times. The chain carries TRBV30 and TRBJ2-2; the D gene is possibly TRBD2 (5 bases). Deletions cut 0 bases from V and 2 bases from J, with 10 bases between. Germline assignment: CDR1 GTSNPN and CDR2 SVGIG (reference sequence). The CDR3 is made up of 15 amino acids. The chain's CDR3 is CAWSVFGENTGELFF. The CDR3 DNA sequence: TGTGCCTGGAGTGTATTCGGGGAAAACACCGGGGAGCTGTTTTTT.